One T cell receptor (beta chain) is described in this entry. The V and J ends lost 5 bases and 3 bases, in that order; junction bases with no gene match: 9. Germline CDR1 and CDR2: SGHAT and FQNNGV. The CDR3 spans 15 residues. Donors included only healthy HIV-negative adults lacking recent acute infections or vaccinations. Unsorted samples, those not sorted, used roughly 99 million PBMCs for genomic DNA. This sample was included in a study of shared clonotypes between healthy human individuals. Deep was the level at which the assay was run. Original processing notes: ImmunoSEQ sequences covered only the junction and lacked quality scores; filtering therefore differed. Clones were sequenced by immunoSEQ multiplex PCR, and TCRdb holds only the in-frame ones, with some missing. V and J calls and clone size are given by that table; D and trimming were obtained from the DNA. Of some 530,000 clones listed, over 70% are singletons.

The sample comprised PBMCs. This rearrangement joins TRBV11-2 to TRBJ2-7; 8 positions agree with TRBD2. This receptor was obtained from a woman aged 40 to 50 in good health. Some clones in this sample may be carry-over from other donors' samples. The CDR3 sequence is CASSPSVSGIYEQYF. CDR3 coding DNA: TGTGCCAGCAGCCCCTCCGTTAGCGGGATCTACGAGCAGTACTTC.